The TCR beta chain described here comes from a study of molecular identifiers for immune sequencing clone quantification. V was pared by 6 bases and J by 2 bases, with 9 bases of the junction left unmatched. The length of the CDR3 is 17 residues. Investigators produced naive CD8 libraries from about 19,000 to 1,100,000 sorted cells, drawing on 10%, 30% or 50% RNA. CD8+CD4-CCR7+CD45RA+ sorting gave the naive CD8 T cells. Each CDR3 protein is one row after TCRdb ran MiXCR on the PCR reads. Among hundreds of thousands of distinct CDR3 sequences listed, roughly 23% were seen once. Input material: naive CD8+ T cells from blood, with Jurkat cell RNA spiked in. Specified subset: FACS-sorted CD8+CD4-CCR7+CD45RA+ naive T cells. The TCR originated in a human donor in good health. Some libraries in this study had Jurkat cell RNA spiked in. The chain uses TRBV12-3 or TRBV12-4 and TRBJ2-3; 12 bases are a match to TRBD2. Here the CDR3 reads CASSRWTSGEYTDTQYF. DNA for the CDR3: TGTGCCAGCAGCCGATGGACTAGCGGGGAGTACACAGATACGCAGTATTTT.